One sample yielded the 2 T cell receptor beta chains listed below, sequenced in a study of vaccination effects on CD4 cells after COVID-19. Repertoires were generated with immunoSEQ multiplex PCR, while TCRdb's copy carries only in-frame clones and drops some. The table includes some 68,000 clones, about 80% detected once. Expansion with viral peptide pools was applied to antigen-specific CD4+ T cells by the ViraFEST assay prior to sequencing. Culture proceeded for more than 8 days, and CD4+ T cells were then isolated. Each vaccine recipient was nucleocapsid antibody negative and had no prior SARS-CoV-2 infection. The antigens for these receptors are not known. Sequencing used CD4+ T cells from PBMCs cultured with SARS-CoV-2 spike peptides, obtained before COVID-19 vaccination. All receptors come from a human donor who received a COVID-19 vaccine.

The chain recombines TRBV6-5 with TRBJ1-1, with D perhaps matching TRBD1 (6 bases). Germline V lookup: CDR1 MNHEY, CDR2 SVGAGI. This CDR3 spans 13 amino acids. V gave up 6 bases and J gave up 2 bases, with 10 bases separating them. The CDR3 is CASRLQGNTEAFF. The CDR3 DNA sequence: TGTGCCAGCAGATTACAGGGAAACACTGAAGCTTTCTTT.

The V gene is TRBV10-3, the J gene TRBJ1-1; no clear D. The V end lost 10 bases, the J end lost 4 bases, and 10 bases lay between the germline ends. The CDR3 loop spans 11 amino acids. Germline CDR1 and CDR2: ENHRY and SYGVKD. The CDR3 loop is CATGHGTEAFF. CDR3 coding DNA: TGTGCCACCGGGCATGGCACTGAAGCTTTCTTT.